This TCR beta chain was profiled in a study of CD8 T cells in ankylosing spondylitis. Study-level points and caveats: The clones that were linked to disease were reported to be significantly enriched in matched synovial fluid samples from ankylosing spondylitis patients. A TCR beta motif of 8 or 9 highly homologous variants appeared characteristic of ankylosing spondylitis blood. Disease-linked clones displayed a CD8+ phenotype and appeared relatively rarely in peripheral blood.

This clonotype occurred many times. What it binds is not known. Library preparation for TCR beta used quantitative 5'-RACE with molecular barcodes. MiXCR, applied by TCRdb to the 5' RACE reads, yields one record per CDR3 protein. Of roughly 17,000 distinct CDR3 sequences listed, 8% to 10% are singletons. Trimming at V came to 2 bases and at J to 9 bases, leaving 5 bases not matched to a gene. The germline V gene encodes CDR1 SQVTM and CDR2 ANQGSEA. This CDR3 has 12 amino acids. This chain links TRBV29-1 with TRBJ2-3; the match to TRBD1 covers 7 bases. The source of this sequence is a male donor with ankylosing spondylitis or in good health (not recorded which). What was sequenced was blood. The CDR3 nucleotides read TGCAGCGTTGAACCACCGGGACAGACGCAGTATTTT. Amino acids: CSVEPPGQTQYF.